This T cell receptor beta chain was sequenced for a study of Graves' ophthalmopathy and Graves' hyperthyroidism. Study observations and caveats: This model predicted ophthalmopathy progression (sensitivity around 71%, specificity about 72%).

This clonotype was seen ten or more times. Its antigen is not identified. Other autoimmune diseases, uncontrolled infections, pregnancy and lactation each led to patient exclusion. Orbital computed tomography and thyroid ultrasound, along with TRAb, serum thyroxine and clinical symptoms, underpinned diagnosis. The PBMC fraction was derived from over 9 ml of fresh peripheral blood. The V gene's germline CDR1 is SQVTM and CDR2 ANQGSEA. The CDR3 contains 14 residues. Losses at the gene ends were 3 bases for V and 2 bases for J; bases not matched to a gene: 7. RNA transcripts were the source from which TCR beta CDR3 regions were amplified. HTBI primers were employed in first-round RT-PCR, then a second-round multiplex PCR followed. TCRdb ran MiXCR on the multiplex PCR reads and lists one entry per CDR3 protein. The data show some 400,000 distinct CDR3 sequences, with approximately 20% seen just once and more than 1.5% held by the top ten.

The V call is TRBV29-1, the J call TRBJ2-7, with 7 bases that match TRBD1. This clonotype originated in a young woman with Graves' ophthalmopathy. Sequenced material: peripheral blood. CDR3 nucleotide sequence: TGCAGCGTTGAGGACCAAGGGACAGCCTACGAGCAGTACTTC. It specifies CSVEDQGTAYEQYF.